This T cell receptor (beta chain) was recovered during a study of cytomegalovirus exposure and HLA in healthy donors. General study points: TCR sequences were mostly rare, though some public TCRs occurred in many donors. Investigators reported some 150 TCR beta chains as tied to cytomegalovirus. It was confirmed in vitro that a few of the CMV-associated chains were specific for CMV antigens.

This clone qualifies as medium-sized. Its cognate antigen is unknown. Donors came from a validation cohort of 95 to 150 subjects, distinct from the first 666-subject cohort. Profiling relied on immunoSEQ multiplex PCR, and the TCRdb table lists in-frame clones only, not all of them. The sample has some 250,000 clones, approximately 86% seen once. The CDR3 has 12 amino acids. Trimming took 5 bases from V and 3 from J, leaving 8 bases between them. Germline loops: CDR1 KGHSH, CDR2 LQKENI. Sequencing was performed on PBMCs. The clonotype was recovered from a woman under 40 in good health and CMV-seropositive. The gene calls are TRBV18 and TRBJ2-7, with D unresolved. CDR3 bases: TGTGCCAGCTCATCGCAGTTCTACGAGCAGTACTTC. Translating it yields CASSSQFYEQYF.